Listed below are T cell receptor beta chains from one sample, sequenced in a study of post-analysis software for immune sequencing data. MiXCR, applied by TCRdb to the PCR reads, yields one record per CDR3 protein. The table has about 540,000 distinct CDR3 sequences, around 34% seen once. Sequences were obtained from blood. The receptors derive from a girl aged 2 to 17 with multiple sclerosis. CDR3s include the opening cysteine and the closing phenylalanine or tryptophan. The D gene is left open where the match is weak. Part of the rows lack a size; the others show once, few, many or a class for expanded clones.

j_call d_call v_call clone_size cdr3_nt cdr3_aa
TRBJ2-1 TRBD2 TRBV4-1 - TGCGCCAGCGGCCTCACGGGACTAGCGGGGGGCCCGGGTGAGCAGTTCTTC CASGLTGLAGGPGEQFF
TRBJ2-1 - TRBV10-2 - TGCGCCAGCAGTGGGAGAGTTTACAATGAGCAGTTCTTC CASSGRVYNEQFF
TRBJ2-2 TRBD1 TRBV10-3 - TGTGCCATCGAGGACAGGGGGCGAGGGAACACCGGGGAGCTGTTTTTT CAIEDRGRGNTGELFF
TRBJ2-7 - TRBV5-5 many TGTGCCAGCAGCTTGGACGTGGGTCAGTCTGGATGGGAGCAGTACTTC CASSLDVGQSGWEQYF
TRBJ2-7 - TRBV29-1 few TGCAGCGGTTCGGACGGTAGCTCCTACGAGCAGTACTTC CSGSDGSSYEQYF
TRBJ2-5 - TRBV7-9 - TGTGCCAGCAGCGATACACAGGTTAGCTCCTACAATGAGCAGTACTTC CASSDTQVSSYNEQYF
TRBJ2-7 TRBD1 TRBV5-1 few TGCGCCAGCAGGGACCCCGGGACAGGCCGCTACGAGCAGTACTTC CASRDPGTGRYEQYF
TRBJ2-3 TRBD1 TRBV2 - TGTGCCAGCAGGGGACAGTACACAGATACGCAGTATTTT CASRGQYTDTQYF
TRBJ1-2 - TRBV12-3/TRBV12-4 - TGTGCCAGCAGTTTTTCACCGGTGGGTAGTGGCTACACCTTC CASSFSPVGSGYTF
TRBJ2-5 - TRBV4-2 - TGTGCCAGCAGCCAAGAGGGGCAGAAAGCGGGCGAGACCCAGTACTTC CASSQEGQKAGETQYF
TRBJ2-3 - TRBV2 - TGTGCCAGCAGAGTCAGAGATACGCAGTATTTT CASRVRDTQYF
TRBJ2-2 TRBD2 TRBV6-5 - TGTGCCAGCAGTACCACTAGCGGGGGTGACGGGGAGCTGTTTTTT CASSTTSGGDGELFF
TRBJ2-3 - TRBV5-5 - TGTGCCAGCAGCGATAATCCTGGTTGGGGGAGGCATACGCAGTATTTT CASSDNPGWGRHTQYF
TRBJ2-1 TRBD2 TRBV12-3/TRBV12-4 - TGTGCCAGCAGCCGGACTAGCGTGTTCTTC CASSRTSVFF
TRBJ2-1 - TRBV6-5 - TGTGCCAGCATGTCCCAGGGCGTGAATGAGCAGTTCTTC CASMSQGVNEQFF
TRBJ1-5 - TRBV3-1 few TGTGCCAGCAGCCAAGGAGGTATGGGCTACCGGCATTTT CASSQGGMGYRHF
TRBJ1-4 - TRBV4-1 once TGCGCCAGCAGCCGAGAATCTGGGCCAACTAATGAAAAACTGTTTTTT CASSRESGPTNEKLFF
TRBJ2-5 TRBD1 TRBV7-9 - TGTGCCAGCAGCTTAGCGGGACAGGGAAGGTGGGAGACCCAGTACTTC CASSLAGQGRWETQYF
TRBJ1-1 - TRBV5-1 - TGCGCCAGCACCTACCTTCCGGTGGGGGTGTACACTGAAGCTTTCTTT CASTYLPVGVYTEAFF
TRBJ2-1 TRBD2 TRBV4-1 - TGCGCCAGCAGCCATCCCGGGACTAGCGGGGGGACCATGAACTACAATGAGCAGTTCTTC CASSHPGTSGGTMNYNEQFF
TRBJ2-3 TRBD2 TRBV5-4 - TGTGCCAGCAGACTAGCGGGGAAAACAGATACGCAGTATTTT CASRLAGKTDTQYF
TRBJ2-5 - TRBV27 few TGTGCCAGCAGTTTATTCGGGGCCGGAGAGACCCAGTACTTC CASSLFGAGETQYF